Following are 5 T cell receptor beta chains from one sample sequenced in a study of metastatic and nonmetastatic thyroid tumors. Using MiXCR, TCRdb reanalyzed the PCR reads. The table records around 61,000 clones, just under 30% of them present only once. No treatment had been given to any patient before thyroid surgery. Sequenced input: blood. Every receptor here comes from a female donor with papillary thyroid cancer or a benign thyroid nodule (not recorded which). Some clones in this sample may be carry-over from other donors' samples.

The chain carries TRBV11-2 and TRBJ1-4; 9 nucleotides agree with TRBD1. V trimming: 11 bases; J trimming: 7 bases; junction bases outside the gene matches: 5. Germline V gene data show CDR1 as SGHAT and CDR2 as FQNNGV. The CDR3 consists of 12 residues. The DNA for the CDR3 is TGTGCCGGGGGACAGGGACGTGAAAAACTGTTTTTT. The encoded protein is CAGGQGREKLFF.

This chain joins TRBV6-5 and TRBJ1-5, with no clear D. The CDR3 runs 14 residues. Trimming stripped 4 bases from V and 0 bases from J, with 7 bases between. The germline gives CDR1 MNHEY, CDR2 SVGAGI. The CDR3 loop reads CASSWSYSNQPQHF. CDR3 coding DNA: TGTGCCAGCAGTTGGTCTTATAGCAATCAGCCCCAGCATTTT.

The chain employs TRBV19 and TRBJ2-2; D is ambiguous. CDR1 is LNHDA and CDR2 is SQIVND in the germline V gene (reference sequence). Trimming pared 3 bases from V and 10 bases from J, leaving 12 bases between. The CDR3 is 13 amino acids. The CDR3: CASSIQSGAELFF. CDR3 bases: TGTGCCAGTAGTATCCAATCAGGAGCGGAGCTGTTTTTT.

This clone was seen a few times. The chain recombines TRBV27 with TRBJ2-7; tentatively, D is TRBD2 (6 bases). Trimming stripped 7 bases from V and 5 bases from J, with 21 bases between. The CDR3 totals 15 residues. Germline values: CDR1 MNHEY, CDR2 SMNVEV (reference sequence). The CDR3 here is CASTSLRRVGHEQYF. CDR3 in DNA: TGTGCCAGCACTTCTCTTCGGAGGGTTGGCCACGAGCAGTACTTC.

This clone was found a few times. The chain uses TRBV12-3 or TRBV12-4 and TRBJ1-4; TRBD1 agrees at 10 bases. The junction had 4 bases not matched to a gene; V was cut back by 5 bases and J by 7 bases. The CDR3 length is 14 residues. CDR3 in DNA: TGTGCCAGCAGTAGAGGACAGGGGGTTGAAAAACTGTTTTTT. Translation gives CASSRGQGVEKLFF.